This T cell receptor beta chain was sequenced in a study of blood T cells in healthy people across ages. The authors ran a second PCR of about 6 to 11 cycles using a sample-barcoded 5' primer and a J-beta primer mix. TCRdb itself ran the 5' RACE reads through MiXCR, one entry per CDR3 protein. The table records roughly 800,000 distinct CDR3 sequences, 35% to 40% of them present only once. This clonotype was counted between two and nine times. Sequenced material: blood. This sequence was found in a man between 18 and 29 years old in good health.

The CDR3 DNA reads as TGCGCCAGCACATGGCAACCTCACAGGGGGACCAATGAGCAGTTCTTC. This encodes CASTWQPHRGTNEQFF. The chain carries TRBV5-1 and TRBJ2-1; 8 nucleotides line up with TRBD1. This CDR3 is built from 16 residues. V dropped 6 bases and J dropped 6; count of bases not matched to a gene: 14. CDR1 is SGHRS, CDR2 YFSETQ, per germline.